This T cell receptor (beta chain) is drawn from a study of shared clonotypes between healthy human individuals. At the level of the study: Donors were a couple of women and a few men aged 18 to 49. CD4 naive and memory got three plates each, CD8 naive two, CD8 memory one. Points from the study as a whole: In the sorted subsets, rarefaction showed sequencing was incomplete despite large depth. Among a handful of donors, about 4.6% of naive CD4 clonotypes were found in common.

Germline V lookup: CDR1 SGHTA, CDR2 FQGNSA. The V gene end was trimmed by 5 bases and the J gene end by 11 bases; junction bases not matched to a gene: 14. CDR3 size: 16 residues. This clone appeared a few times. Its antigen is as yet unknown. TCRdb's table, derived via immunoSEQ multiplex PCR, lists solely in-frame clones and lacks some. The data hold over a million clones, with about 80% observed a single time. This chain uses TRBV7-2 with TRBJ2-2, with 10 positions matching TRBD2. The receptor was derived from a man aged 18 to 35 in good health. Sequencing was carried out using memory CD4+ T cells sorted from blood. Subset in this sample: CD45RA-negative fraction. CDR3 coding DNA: TGTGCCAGCAGCCCGCTTGCTAGCGGGAGTCTTAGAGAGCTGTTTTTT. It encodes CASSPLASGSLRELFF. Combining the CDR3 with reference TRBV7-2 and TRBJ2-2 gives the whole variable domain GAGVSQSPSNKVTEKGKDVELRCDPISGHTALYWYRQSLGQGLEFLIYFQGNSAPDKSGLPSDRFSAERTGGSVSTLTIQRTQQEDSAVYLCASSPLASGSLRELFFGEGSRLTVL.